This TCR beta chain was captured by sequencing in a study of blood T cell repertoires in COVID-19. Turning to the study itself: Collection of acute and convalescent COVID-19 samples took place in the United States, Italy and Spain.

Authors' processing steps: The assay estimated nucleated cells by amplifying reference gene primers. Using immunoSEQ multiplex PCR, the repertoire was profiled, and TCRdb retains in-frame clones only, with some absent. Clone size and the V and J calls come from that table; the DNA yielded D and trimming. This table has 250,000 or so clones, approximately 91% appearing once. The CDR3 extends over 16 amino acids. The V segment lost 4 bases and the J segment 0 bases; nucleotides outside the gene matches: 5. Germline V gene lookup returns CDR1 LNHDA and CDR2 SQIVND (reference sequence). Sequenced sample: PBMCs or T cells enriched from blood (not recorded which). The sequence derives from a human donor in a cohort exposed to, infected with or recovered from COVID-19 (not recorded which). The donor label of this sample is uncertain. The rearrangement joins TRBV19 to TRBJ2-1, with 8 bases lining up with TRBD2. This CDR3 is CASSNSGESSYNEQFF. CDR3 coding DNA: TGTGCCAGTAGTAATAGCGGGGAGAGCTCCTACAATGAGCAGTTCTTC.